The 25 T cell receptor beta chains below come from one sample, sequenced in a study of blood T cells in healthy people across ages. The authors ran a second PCR of about 7 to 11 cycles using a sample-barcoded 5' primer and a J-beta primer mix. TCRdb called the 5' RACE reads again in MiXCR, with one record for every CDR3 protein. The table lists about 1.6 million distinct CDR3 sequences, about 35% of them singletons. What was sequenced was blood. The origin of the receptors is a young woman in good health.

V usage is TRBV19 and J usage is TRBJ2-7; D gene unclear. The CDR3 is 15 residues long. V lost 1 base to trimming and J lost 1 base, with 11 bases between them. Germline assignment: CDR1 LNHDA and CDR2 SQIVND (reference sequence). CDR3 DNA: TGTGCCAGTAGTATAGGATTACGGGCTTCCTACGAGCAGTACTTC. Residues: CASSIGLRASYEQYF.

V gene TRBV20-1 combines with J gene TRBJ2-1; D is possibly TRBD2 (5 bases). The CDR3 is 16 residues long. CDR1 DFQATT and CDR2 SNEGSKA come from the germline V gene (reference sequence). V was clipped by 5 bases and J by 0 bases, with 17 bases between them. CDR3 region: CSAPPASLSSYNEQFF. The DNA for the CDR3 is TGCAGTGCTCCCCCAGCTAGCCTGAGCTCCTACAATGAGCAGTTCTTC.

This chain connects TRBV6-5 to TRBJ2-1; D is possibly TRBD2 (6 bases). Germline values: CDR1 MNHEY, CDR2 SVGAGI. The CDR3 runs to 16 residues. Trimming stripped 4 bases from V and 3 bases from J, with 16 bases between. The CDR3 region has the DNA TGTGCCAGCAGTTCCTTACTCCGACTAGTCTACAATGAGCAGTTCTTC. It encodes CASSSLLRLVYNEQFF.

The chain is built from TRBV20-1 and TRBJ2-7, with D maybe TRBD2 (6 bases). The CDR3 covers 15 residues. Germline lookup yields CDR1 DFQATT and CDR2 SNEGSKA (reference sequence). V lost 1 base to trimming and J lost 1 base, with 14 bases between them. The CDR3 sequence is CSARASIAASYEQYF. CDR3 nucleotides: TGCAGTGCTAGAGCCTCCATAGCGGCTTCCTACGAGCAGTACTTC.

The chain is built from TRBV20-1 and TRBJ2-1, with D possibly matching TRBD1 (6 bases). V lost 5 bases, J lost 6 bases, and 20 bases lay in between. The CDR3 has 15 amino acids. Germline CDR1 DFQATT, CDR2 SNEGSKA (reference sequence). DNA of the CDR3: TGCAGTGCTGGAACTGCGACAGGTTTGGGCAATGAGCAGTTCTTC. Translating gives CSAGTATGLGNEQFF.

This clonotype was seen more than once but under ten times. The V gene is TRBV4-1, the J gene TRBJ2-1, with a tentative D call TRBD1 (6 bases). The CDR3 totals 16 residues. CDR1 is MGHRA, CDR2 YSYEKL, per germline. V lost 0 bases to trimming and J lost 7 bases, with 16 bases between them. The CDR3 DNA is TGCGCCAGCAGCCAAGACCGTGGGATCAGGGGAAATGAGCAGTTCTTC. Protein: CASSQDRGIRGNEQFF.

This clonotype turned up a few times. Here the CDR3 DNA reads TGCGCCAGCAGCTTGGTGATAGCGGGAGTGGGTACGCAGTATTTT. As protein: CASSLVIAGVGTQYF. The chain employs TRBV5-1 and TRBJ2-3, with TRBD2 matching over 9 bases. The length of the CDR3 is 15 residues. The V and J ends lost 0 bases and 8 bases, in that order; junction bases with no gene match: 7. The V gene's germline CDR1 is SGHRS and CDR2 YFSETQ.

This clonotype was counted only a few times. The junction differs from germline at one of its ends, possibly a read error. The chain combines TRBV6-5 with TRBJ1-1; D is unclear. Germline V lookup: CDR1 MNHEY, CDR2 SVGAGI. The CDR3 covers 15 residues. CDR3 residues: CASRYHGGVNTEAFF. In nucleotides, the CDR3 is TGTGCCAGCCGTTACCATGGAGGTGTGAACACTGAAGCTTTCTTT.

V is TRBV6-1 and J is TRBJ2-7; perhaps D is TRBD1 or TRBD2 (5 bases each). Deletions cut 8 bases from V and 0 bases from J, with 11 bases between. The CDR3 loop spans 13 amino acids. From germline, CDR1 is MNHNS and CDR2 SASEGT. The CDR3 nucleotides are TGTGCCAGCGGGCCGGGGCTCTCCTACGAGCAGTACTTC. Encoded protein: CASGPGLSYEQYF.

Concerning this clonotype: A single base separates this from a much larger clone, so it may be a read error. CDR3 loop: CASRVDRQETQYF. The CDR3 region has the DNA TGTGCCAGCAGGGTAGACAGGCAAGAGACCCAGTACTTC. This sequence joins TRBV12-3 or TRBV12-4 and TRBJ2-5; the D gene is possibly TRBD1 (6 bases). This CDR3 is built from 13 residues. Trimming stripped 6 bases from V and 2 bases from J, with 10 bases between.

The chain is built from TRBV20-1 and TRBJ2-3; a possible D gene is TRBD2 (6 bases). CDR3 size: 14 residues. The V gene's germline CDR1 is DFQATT and CDR2 SNEGSKA (reference sequence). The germline V and J ends were trimmed by 6 bases and 6 bases, with 19 bases remaining between them. CDR3 in DNA: TGCAGTGCCGGGGAGACTAGGTGGGGTGATACGCAGTATTTT. This encodes CSAGETRWGDTQYF.

The V gene is TRBV5-1, the J gene TRBJ1-2, with 9 positions matching TRBD1. This CDR3 spans 17 amino acids. Losses at the gene ends were 3 bases for V and 0 bases for J; bases not matched to a gene: 9. Germline CDR1 is SGHRS and CDR2 is YFSETQ. The CDR3 nucleotides read TGCGCCAGCAGCTCATCTCGGACAGGGGTTACTAACTATGGCTACACCTTC. Protein sequence: CASSSSRTGVTNYGYTF.

Notes on this clonotype: An end of the junction differs from the germline gene, which may be a read error. The chain recombines TRBV27 with TRBJ2-6; possibly TRBD2 for D (5 bases). Germline V lookup: CDR1 MNHEY, CDR2 SMNVEV (reference sequence). The CDR3 runs 17 residues. The CDR3 here is CASSRTPPSSVANVLTF. The CDR3 DNA follows: TGTGCCAGCAGTCGGACTCCCCCAAGCTCTGTGGCCAACGTCCTGACTTTC.

The chain joins TRBV4-1 to TRBJ2-1; tentatively, D is TRBD2 (6 bases). Germline values: CDR1 MGHRA, CDR2 YSYEKL. CDR3 length: 17 residues. With 5 bases removed from V and 4 bases from J, the gap between germline ends came to 21 bases. For the CDR3, the DNA is TGCGCCAGCAGCTTCTCCAACACCGGGACTGATTACAATGAGCAGTTCTTC. Encoded protein: CASSFSNTGTDYNEQFF.

In its sample, this clonotype was seen a few times. The CDR3 coding sequence is TGTGCCAGCACCCATAGCGGGAGCACTGAAGCTTTCTTT. Amino acid sequence: CASTHSGSTEAFF. V and J are TRBV28 and TRBJ1-1; no definite D call. The CDR3 is 13 amino acids. Trimming removed 7 bases at V and 4 bases at J, with 13 bases between. Germline values: CDR1 MDHEN, CDR2 SYDVKM.

The chain is built from TRBV18 and TRBJ2-7; TRBD2 matches 11 bases. V dropped 5 bases and J dropped 2; count of bases not matched to a gene: 5. This CDR3 contains 15 residues. Germline V lookup: CDR1 KGHSH, CDR2 LQKENI. The CDR3 here is CASSSTSGVTYEQYF. The CDR3 DNA reads as TGTGCCAGCTCATCGACTAGCGGGGTAACCTACGAGCAGTACTTC.

This clonotype was seen a few times. CDR3 loop: CAIRPGQPNEKLFF. In DNA form, the CDR3 reads TGTGCCATCAGGCCGGGACAGCCTAATGAAAAACTGTTTTTT. The chain has TRBV10-3 and TRBJ1-4; 7 nucleotides align to TRBD1. Per the germline V gene, CDR1 is ENHRY and CDR2 is SYGVKD. The V and J ends lost 6 bases and 3 bases, in that order; junction bases with no gene match: 4. The CDR3 is 14 residues long.

This chain connects TRBV5-5 to TRBJ2-1; 7 bases agree with TRBD1. Trimming at V came to 2 bases and at J to 7 bases, leaving 9 bases not matched to a gene. Per the germline V gene, CDR1 is SGHKS and CDR2 is YYEKEE (reference sequence). The CDR3 is 15 amino acids. The CDR3 nucleotides are TGTGCCAGCAGCTTATTCACAGGGGCCATGAATGAGCAGTTCTTC. Encoded protein: CASSLFTGAMNEQFF.

This clonotype was detected a few times. The V and J genes are TRBV29-1 and TRBJ1-5; 8 bases align to TRBD1. The V segment lost 5 bases and the J segment 2 bases; nucleotides outside the gene matches: 5. Germline CDR1 reads SQVTM; CDR2 reads ANQGSEA. The CDR3 spans 14 residues. The CDR3 DNA reads TGCAGCGTTTCGGACAGGGTGGGCAATCAGCCCCAGCATTTT. As protein: CSVSDRVGNQPQHF.

This chain links TRBV20-1 with TRBJ2-2; D gene uncertain. The CDR3 is made up of 12 amino acids. The germline gives CDR1 DFQATT, CDR2 SNEGSKA (reference sequence). V shed 4 bases and J shed 2 bases, with 5 bases lying between them. The CDR3, as DNA: TGCAGTGCTAACCGAAACACCGGGGAGCTGTTTTTT. It translates to CSANRNTGELFF.

The J gene is TRBJ2-1, the V gene TRBV5-1; D unresolved. Between the trimmed V and J ends, which lost 0 bases and 5 bases, there was a span of 9 bases. CDR1 SGHRS and CDR2 YFSETQ come from the germline V gene. This CDR3 spans 14 amino acids. In nucleotides, the CDR3 is TGCGCCAGCAGCTTGGTCAGGATGGACAATGAGCAGTTCTTC. The encoded protein is CASSLVRMDNEQFF.

The chain carries TRBV11-2 and TRBJ2-5; 8 bases are shared with TRBD1. J gave up 4 bases and V 5 bases, and 9 bases lay outside the gene matches. CDR1 is SGHAT, CDR2 FQNNGV, per germline. CDR3 length equals 15 residues. The CDR3 loop reads CASSPSGQAGETQYF. The CDR3 DNA reads as TGTGCCAGCAGCCCATCGGGACAGGCGGGAGAGACCCAGTACTTC.

Turning to this clonotype: Its ends do not fully match the called genes, so a read error is possible. The rearrangement uses TRBV5-5 and TRBJ2-1; D might be TRBD1 (6 bases). Looked up from germline, CDR1 is SGHKS and CDR2 is YYEKEE (reference sequence). The CDR3 has 16 amino acids. The CDR3 DNA sequence: TGTGCCAGCAGCTTGTGGGCAGGGGCCTCCTGCAATGAGCAGTTCTTC. It encodes CASSLWAGASCNEQFF.

This clonotype was counted at least ten times. The rearrangement uses TRBV20-1 and TRBJ1-1; a possible D gene is TRBD1 (5 bases). Trimming pared 6 bases from V and 3 bases from J, leaving 17 bases between. Germline V gene lookup returns CDR1 DFQATT and CDR2 SNEGSKA (reference sequence). CDR3 size: 14 residues. The CDR3 region has the DNA TGCAGTGCCCCACCCCTATTAGGGGACACTGAAGCTTTCTTT. Residues: CSAPPLLGDTEAFF.

The chain has TRBV20-1 and TRBJ2-1; D gene ambiguous. Trimming left V 0 bases short and J 9 bases short, with 9 bases between. Germline V lookup: CDR1 DFQATT, CDR2 SNEGSKA (reference sequence). The CDR3 extends over 12 amino acids. CDR3: CSARDQSTEQFF. CDR3 nucleotide sequence: TGCAGTGCTAGAGATCAGTCGACTGAGCAGTTCTTC.